This TCR beta chain was profiled in a study of blood T cell repertoires in COVID-19. Profiled with immunoSEQ multiplex PCR; TCRdb holds only in-frame clones, not every one. This sample yields some 460,000 clones, of which 87% are seen a single time; nearly 2% belongs to the top ten. With 7 bases removed from V and 7 bases from J, the gap between germline ends came to 13 bases. CDR3 length equals 13 residues. What was sequenced was PBMCs or T cells enriched from blood (not recorded which). This chain joins TRBV12-3 or TRBV12-4 and TRBJ1-4; possibly TRBD1 for D (5 bases). The sequence derives from a woman aged 18-29 years with acute COVID-19. CDR3 residues: CASKWQGGEKLFF. The DNA for the CDR3 is TGTGCCAGCAAATGGCAGGGCGGTGAAAAACTGTTTTTT.